The 21 T cell receptor beta chains reported below all come from one sample, sequenced in a study of blood T cell repertoires in COVID-19. Here immunoSEQ multiplex PCR was the method, and the copy in TCRdb shows in-frame clones only, minus some. The sample includes around 95,000 clones, roughly 87% of them seen just once. Input material: peripheral blood. Every receptor here comes from a man aged 30 to 45 in a cohort sampled during active COVID-19.

J is TRBJ2-3 and V is TRBV5-8; 15 bases agree with TRBD2. The CDR3 has 14 amino acids. V was pared by 4 bases and J by 10 bases, with 4 bases of the junction left unmatched. Germline values: CDR1 SGHTS, CDR2 YDEGEE. CDR3 nucleotides: TGTGCCAGCAGCCGGACTAGCGGGGGGGCCGCGCAGTATTTT. Amino acids: CASSRTSGGAAQYF.

The rearrangement joins TRBV23-1 to TRBJ1-1, with a weak D call TRBD1 (6 bases). TRBV23-1 has ORF status, its function being uncertain. V gave up 8 bases and J gave up 2 bases, with 30 bases separating them. This CDR3 has 19 amino acids. CDR3 sequence reads: CASGASYRVRTARNTEAFF. The CDR3 nucleotides read TGCGCCAGCGGTGCAAGTTACAGGGTTAGAACGGCTCGAAACACTGAAGCTTTCTTT.

This chain connects TRBV10-3 to TRBJ1-2, with TRBD1 identical over 8 bases. Germline CDR1 ENHRY, CDR2 SYGVKD. J lost 7 bases, V lost 7 bases, and 11 bases had no gene match. This CDR3 spans 14 amino acids. CDR3 region: CAITDADRAGGYTF. The CDR3 DNA reads TGTGCCATCACCGACGCGGACAGGGCTGGTGGCTACACCTTC.

The genes are TRBV10-3 and TRBJ2-2, with 9 bases identical to TRBD1. Germline V lookup: CDR1 ENHRY, CDR2 SYGVKD. The CDR3 is made up of 17 amino acids. The V and J ends lost 5 bases and 7 bases, in that order; junction bases with no gene match: 14. CDR3 nucleotides: TGTGCCATCAGTCAGGCTACCGGGACAGGGTTTATCGGGGAGCTGTTTTTT. Amino acids: CAISQATGTGFIGELFF.

CDR3 residues: CASSAGTGGLGTGELFF. The CDR3 bases are TGTGCCAGCAGCGCCGGGACAGGGGGTTTGGGCACCGGGGAGCTGTTTTTT. V is TRBV7-2 and J is TRBJ2-2, with 11 bases lining up with TRBD1. The CDR3 extends over 17 amino acids. In germline, CDR1 is SGHTA, CDR2 FQGNSA. Unmatched junction bases numbered 9, after V lost 5 bases and J lost 4 bases.

This sequence joins TRBV2 and TRBJ1-6; 11 positions agree with TRBD1. Germline trimming cut 7 bases from V and 8 bases from J; bases unmatched to any gene: 7. This CDR3 contains 15 residues. Germline V gene lookup returns CDR1 SNHLY and CDR2 FYNNEI. In nucleotides, the CDR3 is TGTGCCAGCATGACCGGGACAGGGGGTCATTCACCCCTCCACTTT. As protein: CASMTGTGGHSPLHF.

The chain is built from TRBV5-4 and TRBJ1-2, with D unclear. Per germline, CDR1 SGHNT and CDR2 YYREEE (reference sequence). Trimming left V 4 bases short and J 3 bases short, with 19 bases between. This CDR3 contains 16 residues. Written as DNA, the CDR3 is TGTGCCAGCAGCGAGGGTGGGTTGGCGTCCTACTATGGCTACACCTTC. Translating it yields CASSEGGLASYYGYTF.

The V and J genes are TRBV5-3 and TRBJ1-6; 10 nucleotides agree with TRBD1. TRBV5-3 is identified as an open reading frame with a role that is uncertain. Germline trimming cut 4 bases from V and 5 bases from J; bases unmatched to any gene: 6. The CDR3 runs to 16 residues. CDR3 sequence reads: CARSTDRGLDNSPLHF. Written as DNA, the CDR3 is TGTGCCAGAAGCACCGACAGGGGGCTCGATAATTCACCCCTCCACTTT.

This chain joins TRBV11-1 and TRBJ2-7; 7 positions match TRBD1. The J segment lost 1 base and the V segment lost 5 bases, leaving 8 bases of the junction unmatched. Germline V gives CDR1 SGHAT, CDR2 FQDESV (reference sequence). This CDR3 has 15 residues. CDR3 sequence (DNA): TGTGCCAGCAGCCCGATAGGGGGCATTTCCTACGAGCAGTACTTC. Translating gives CASSPIGGISYEQYF.

This chain joins TRBV19 and TRBJ2-5; 10 bases are a match to TRBD2. V trimming: 1 base; J trimming: 4 bases; junction bases outside the gene matches: 24. CDR1 is LNHDA and CDR2 is SQIVND in the germline V gene (reference sequence). This CDR3 has 22 amino acids. This CDR3 reads CASSIGQTPSLAGGFLGETQYF. CDR3 DNA sequence: TGTGCCAGTAGTATAGGCCAAACCCCCTCCTTAGCGGGGGGTTTTTTAGGAGAGACCCAGTACTTC.

The genes are TRBV9 and TRBJ1-1, with 9 bases aligning to TRBD1. The V and J ends lost 7 bases and 0 bases, in that order; junction bases with no gene match: 7. Germline assignment: CDR1 SGDLS and CDR2 YYNGEE. The CDR3 has 15 residues. CDR3 region: CASGTGGVLNTEAFF. In nucleotides, the CDR3 is TGTGCCAGCGGAACAGGGGGCGTGTTGAACACTGAAGCTTTCTTT.

The genes are TRBV6-5 and TRBJ1-3; D gene unclear. This CDR3 region has 11 residues. The germline V and J ends were trimmed by 10 bases and 0 bases, with 4 bases remaining between them. CDR1 is MNHEY, CDR2 SVGAGI, per germline. As DNA, the CDR3 is TGTGCCACCTCCTCTGGAAACACCATATATTTT. As protein: CATSSGNTIYF.

This clone was counted only a few times. The chain has TRBV30 and TRBJ2-6, with 10 bases aligning to TRBD1. The CDR3 runs 18 residues. Germline loops: CDR1 GTSNPN, CDR2 SVGIG (reference sequence). V shed 0 bases and J 0 bases; nucleotides not matched to a gene: 5. CDR3 sequence reads: CAWSVHGTGVSGANVLTF. The CDR3 bases are TGTGCCTGGAGTGTACACGGGACAGGGGTCTCTGGGGCCAACGTCCTGACTTTC.

The gene calls are TRBV29-1 and TRBJ1-4, with no clear D. CDR1 and CDR2 (germline): SQVTM, ANQGSEA. This CDR3 spans 14 amino acids. V lost 6 bases and J lost 8, with 19 bases in between. CDR3 amino acids: CSVISDPRAEKLFF. The DNA for the CDR3 is TGCAGCGTCATCAGTGACCCACGAGCGGAAAAACTGTTTTTT.

This chain joins TRBV5-6 and TRBJ2-5; 12 bases fit TRBD1. CDR1 and CDR2 from the germline V gene are SGHDT and YYEEEE. The CDR3 extends over 15 amino acids. Trimming took 4 bases from V and 5 from J; bases not matched to a gene: 6. The CDR3: CASSEGQGAWETQYF. The CDR3 DNA is TGTGCCAGCAGCGAGGGACAGGGGGCCTGGGAGACCCAGTACTTC.

The chain uses TRBV19 and TRBJ1-3; D possibly corresponds to TRBD1 (5 bases). The CDR3 is 16 amino acids. V lost 1 base and J lost 5, with 15 bases in between. CDR1 LNHDA and CDR2 SQIVND come from the germline V gene (reference sequence). The CDR3 loop is CASSIAPPGKRNTIYF. CDR3 nucleotides: TGTGCCAGTAGTATAGCCCCGCCAGGGAAGCGAAACACCATATATTTT.

The chain employs TRBV2 and TRBJ2-1, with D uncertain. The CDR3 extends over 14 amino acids. Per the germline V gene, CDR1 is SNHLY and CDR2 is FYNNEI. With 2 bases removed from V and 4 bases from J, the gap between germline ends came to 9 bases. In DNA, the CDR3 is TGTGCCAGCAGTGAAAATGGGCCGTACAATGAGCAGTTCTTC. Protein product: CASSENGPYNEQFF.

The chain carries TRBV6-5 and TRBJ2-7; a weak D match, TRBD1 (5 bases). Trimming pared 0 bases from V and 5 bases from J, leaving 11 bases between. CDR1 is MNHEY and CDR2 is SVGAGI in the germline V gene. CDR3 length: 14 amino acids. CDR3 residues: CASSYSSQGHEQYF. DNA of the CDR3: TGTGCCAGCAGTTACTCGAGCCAGGGCCACGAGCAGTACTTC.

The chain links TRBV6-4 to TRBJ2-1; TRBD1 matches at 8 bases. The CDR3 runs to 12 residues. V gave up 2 bases and J gave up 10 bases; unmatched junction bases: 1. The germline V gene has CDR1 MRHNA and CDR2 SNTAGT. CDR3 DNA: TGTGCCAGCAGTGACGGGACAGGCGAGCAGTTCTTC. It is translated as CASSDGTGEQFF.

The sample holds a few counts of this clone. The DNA of the CDR3 is TGTGCCAGCACTGCAGGGATGAACACTGAAGCTTTCTTT. Encoded protein: CASTAGMNTEAFF. The rearrangement uses TRBV2 and TRBJ1-1; D perhaps matches TRBD1 (5 bases). Per germline, CDR1 SNHLY and CDR2 FYNNEI. The CDR3 spans 13 residues. The V end was cut by 7 bases, the J end by 0 bases, with 9 bases between.

The chain carries TRBV5-1 and TRBJ1-1, with D uncertain. V shed 5 bases and J shed 4 bases, with 21 bases lying between them. CDR1 is SGHRS and CDR2 is YFSETQ in the germline V gene. This CDR3 is built from 16 residues. DNA for the CDR3: TGCGCCAGCAGTGGTGGCAGGTCTGGCGCGGGCACTGAAGCTTTCTTT. Translated: CASSGGRSGAGTEAFF. The full variable domain, in which reference TRBV5-1 and TRBJ1-1 provide the parts outside the CDR3, is KAGVTQTPRYLIKTRGQQVTLSCSPISGHRSVSWYQQTPGQGLQFLFEYFSETQRNKGNFPGRFSGRQFSNSRSEMNVSTLELGDSALYLCASSGGRSGAGTEAFFGQGTRLTVV.